The 14 T cell receptor beta chains presented below share a single source sample, sequenced in a study of PD-1 blockade in mismatch repair-deficient tumors. The data were produced by immunoSEQ multiplex PCR, yet TCRdb's version contains in-frame clones alone and is incomplete. The sample includes some 110,000 clones, about 83% of them seen just once. The sequenced sample was peripheral blood, obtained 60 weeks after starting pembrolizumab. Every receptor here comes from an adult with mismatch repair-deficient cancer.

This clone was seen only a few times. The chain couples TRBV11-3 to TRBJ2-7; TRBD2 matches 10 bases. Per germline, CDR1 SGHNT and CDR2 YENEEA. The CDR3 is 15 amino acids. V was clipped by 3 bases and J by 6 bases; unmatched bases: 8. The CDR3 loop reads CASSFRSGRPSEQYF. CDR3 coding DNA: TGTGCCAGCAGCTTCCGTAGCGGGAGGCCTAGCGAGCAGTACTTC. Supplemented by reference TRBV11-3 and TRBJ2-7, the full variable domain reads EAGVVQSPRYKIIEKKQPVAFWCNPISGHNTLYWYLQNLGQGPELLIRYENEEAVDDSQLPKDRFSAERLKGVDSTLKIQPAELGDSAVYLCASSFRSGRPSEQYFGPGTRLTVT.

The DNA for the CDR3 is TGTGCCAGTAGTATCCTCGCAGGGGGTCCCCAAAAACTGTTTTTT. It yields the protein CASSILAGGPQKLFF. The gene calls are TRBV19 and TRBJ1-4; the match to TRBD1 covers 7 bases. Germline V lookup: CDR1 LNHDA, CDR2 SQIVND (reference sequence). J gave up 9 bases and V 3 bases, and 10 bases lay outside the gene matches. The CDR3 length is 15 residues.

The rearrangement joins TRBV10-3 to TRBJ2-3; TRBD1 matches 7 bases. CDR3 length: 15 residues. V lost 6 bases, J lost 0 bases, and 6 bases stayed unmatched. In germline, CDR1 is ENHRY, CDR2 SYGVKD. CDR3 DNA sequence: TGTGCCATCAGAAGCCCGGGACAGAGCACAGATACGCAGTATTTT. Encoded protein: CAIRSPGQSTDTQYF.

This rearrangement joins TRBV27 to TRBJ2-5; possibly TRBD1 for D (6 bases). Trimming removed 0 bases from V and 5 bases from J, with 10 bases in between. Germline CDR1 and CDR2: MNHEY and SMNVEV (reference sequence). The CDR3 is 14 residues long. The CDR3 is CASSLSNRVETQYF. CDR3 bases: TGTGCCAGCAGTTTATCGAACAGGGTGGAGACCCAGTACTTC.

This chain connects TRBV5-1 to TRBJ2-2, with 9 nucleotides matching TRBD1. Per germline, CDR1 SGHRS and CDR2 YFSETQ. The CDR3 contains 14 residues. Unmatched junction bases numbered 7, after V lost 9 bases and J lost 4 bases. CDR3 loop: CATWTGDLTGELFF. CDR3 in DNA: TGCGCCACCTGGACAGGGGATCTCACCGGGGAGCTGTTTTTT.

This clone was detected once. The CDR3 DNA follows: TGTGCCAGCAGCCGGGGACTAGCGGGGACCTACGAGCAGTACTTC. As protein: CASSRGLAGTYEQYF. The chain has TRBV7-3 and TRBJ2-7, with 13 bases matching TRBD2. The J segment lost 2 bases and the V segment lost 5 bases, leaving 3 bases of the junction unmatched. The germline V gene encodes CDR1 SGHTA and CDR2 FQGTGA. The CDR3 sequence is 15 residues long. Complete variable domain (other parts from reference TRBV7-3 and TRBJ2-7): GAGVSQTPSNKVTEKGKYVELRCDPISGHTALYWYRQSLGQGPEFLIYFQGTGAADDSGLPNDRFFAVRPEGSVSTLKIQRTERGDSAVYLCASSRGLAGTYEQYFGPGTRLTVT.

This clone was observed a handful of times. V is TRBV6-6 and J is TRBJ1-5; D uncertain. V shed 2 bases and J shed 5 bases, with 10 bases lying between them. CDR3 length: 14 amino acids. CDR1 and CDR2 (germline): MNHNY, SVGAGI (reference sequence). The CDR3 DNA reads as TGTGCCAGCAGTTACCCGTGGGAGCATCAGCCCCAGCATTTT. The encoded protein is CASSYPWEHQPQHF.

This clone turned up a few times. This chain uses TRBV6-1 with TRBJ2-5, with D tentatively TRBD2 (6 bases). Trimming cost V 4 bases and J 2 bases, with 14 bases left between them. The V gene's germline CDR1 is MNHNS and CDR2 SASEGT. The CDR3 sequence is 15 residues long. The CDR3 here is CASSGRGSGQETQYF. CDR3 DNA sequence: TGTGCCAGCAGTGGCCGGGGGAGCGGGCAAGAGACCCAGTACTTC.

The chain couples TRBV6-5 to TRBJ2-7; a possible D gene is TRBD1 (5 bases). The CDR3 contains 12 residues. V was clipped by 2 bases and J by 4 bases, with 6 bases between them. Germline CDR1 MNHEY, CDR2 SVGAGI. The CDR3 DNA follows: TGTGCCAGCAGTTACAGGGGTTACGAGCAGTACTTC. This sequence encodes CASSYRGYEQYF.

The chain is built from TRBV6-5 and TRBJ2-3; D is ambiguous. Trimming pared 6 bases from V and 1 base from J, leaving 8 bases between. The CDR3 length is 13 residues. Germline CDR1 is MNHEY and CDR2 is SVGAGI. CDR3 sequence: CASREVGTDTQYF. DNA for the CDR3: TGTGCCAGCAGGGAAGTTGGCACAGATACGCAGTATTTT.

V and J are TRBV11-3 and TRBJ1-1, with a tentative D call TRBD1 (5 bases). The germline V gene encodes CDR1 SGHNT and CDR2 YENEEA. This CDR3 has 15 amino acids. Trimming removed 6 bases from V and 6 bases from J, with 20 bases in between. Written as DNA, the CDR3 is TGTGCCAGCAGGGATGGGGGGTCCCCCGGGGCTGAAGCTTTCTTT. It is translated as CASRDGGSPGAEAFF.

The rearrangement links TRBV18 to TRBJ1-2; D possibly corresponds to TRBD1 (6 bases). The germline V and J ends were trimmed by 3 bases and 4 bases, with 15 bases remaining between them. The germline V gene has CDR1 KGHSH and CDR2 LQKENI. This CDR3 comprises 15 residues. The CDR3 spells CASSPRTEDIYGYTF. The CDR3 coding sequence is TGTGCCAGCTCACCTCGGACAGAGGACATCTATGGCTACACCTTC. Filled out from reference TRBV18 and TRBJ1-2, the complete variable domain reads NAGVMQNPRHLVRRRGQEARLRCSPMKGHSHVYWYRQLPEEGLKFMVYLQKENIIDESGMPKERFSAEFPKEGPSILRIQQVVRGDSAAYFCASSPRTEDIYGYTFGSGTRLTVV.

This chain connects TRBV7-8 to TRBJ2-1; unclear D gene. The CDR3 covers 13 residues. The germline V and J ends were trimmed by 5 bases and 4 bases, with 9 bases remaining between them. Germline values: CDR1 SGHVS, CDR2 FQNEAQ. CDR3 in DNA: TGTGCCAGCAGCCCTCGACTGTACAATGAGCAGTTCTTC. It yields the protein CASSPRLYNEQFF.

The rearrangement links TRBV7-2 to TRBJ2-1; 8 positions match TRBD2. With V trimmed by 6 bases and J by 4 bases, 5 bases remained unmatched. The germline gives CDR1 SGHTA, CDR2 FQGNSA. CDR3 size: 14 residues. CDR3 DNA sequence: TGTGCCAGCAGTCTGGGACTAGTGTACAATGAGCAGTTCTTC. Translated, it gives CASSLGLVYNEQFF.